This T cell receptor (beta chain) was sequenced for a study of T cell responses to AZD1222 COVID-19 vaccine. Study results and caveats: Only a handful of people who got AZD1222 tested seropositive at baseline. Researchers report vaccine-associated CD4 TCRs spanning spike, with dominance at 160-218 and 743-854. Unmutated regions of variants are reportedly targeted by nearly half of spike-specific TCRs.

V was clipped by 2 bases and J by 9 bases, with 27 bases between them. Germline V gene data show CDR1 as SGDLS and CDR2 as YYNGEE. The CDR3 is 18 amino acids. In regard to this clone: The antigen is undetermined.

The assay was immunoSEQ multiplex PCR, and TCRdb's table has in-frame clones only and misses some. The sample includes roughly 100,000 clones, roughly 90% of them seen just once. This TCR was recovered from an adult in good health. The V and J genes are TRBV9 and TRBJ2-1; tentative D call: TRBD1 (6 bases). Here the sequenced sample was peripheral blood, taken on day 0 of AZD1222 vaccination. Written as DNA, the CDR3 is TGTGCCAGCAGCGTGGGGCCAGCCAGAGGGAAGGGGGACGTTGAGCAGTTCTTC. Amino acids: CASSVGPARGKGDVEQFF.